Listed below are T cell receptor beta chains from one sample, sequenced in a study of blood T cell repertoires in COVID-19. The protocol was immunoSEQ multiplex PCR, while the TCRdb copy is restricted to in-frame clones and leaves out a portion. The sample holds 160,000 or so clones, 80% seen once. Sequences were obtained from PBMCs or T cells enriched from blood (not recorded which). The receptors shown here come from a woman in her fifties or sixties who had recovered from COVID-19. Each CDR3 is given with its conserved first and last residue. D genes are given only for firm matches. Clone size appears in some rows only: once, few, many, or a class for an expanded clone.

d_gene	abundance	v_gene	j_gene	CDR3nt	CDR3aa
NA	NA	TRBV24-1	TRBJ2-1	TGTGCCACCAGTGAAACAGGTAGCTCCTACAATGAGCAGTTCTTC	CATSETGSSYNEQFF
NA	NA	TRBV6-5	TRBJ2-5	TGTGCCAGCAGCCCCCAGCAAGGAGGAGAGACCCAGTACTTC	CASSPQQGGETQYF
TRBD1	few	TRBV27	TRBJ2-2	TGTGCCAGCAGTCCCGGACAGGGGAGTATACGGGAGCTGTTTTTT	CASSPGQGSIRELFF
NA	NA	TRBV3-1/TRBV3-2	TRBJ2-1	TGTGCCAGCAGCCTCGGGACAGAGCAGTTCTTC	CASSLGTEQFF
NA	NA	TRBV4-1	TRBJ2-7	TGCGCCAGCAGCCAAAAGACAGGTATCGACGAGCAGTACTTC	CASSQKTGIDEQYF
TRBD2	NA	TRBV5-6	TRBJ2-3	TGTGCCAGCAGCTTAGTAGGGGTAGCGGGAGATACGCAGTATTTT	CASSLVGVAGDTQYF
NA	NA	TRBV9	TRBJ1-3	TGTGCCAGCAGCCCGTCTTGGGAGGGGGTCTCTGGAAACACCATATATTTT	CASSPSWEGVSGNTIYF
TRBD2	NA	TRBV5-1	TRBJ2-3	TGCGCCAGCAGCTTCGGGGGACTAGCGGGGGATACGCAGTATTTT	CASSFGGLAGDTQYF
NA	NA	TRBV11-2	TRBJ1-1	TGTGCCAGCAGCGCCTCGTGGGGCAACCTGAACACTGAAGCTTTCTTT	CASSASWGNLNTEAFF
TRBD2	once	TRBV10-1	TRBJ2-1	TGCGCCAGCAGTGGAACTAAAACTAGCGGGGGTTGGAATGAGCAGTTCTTC	CASSGTKTSGGWNEQFF
NA	NA	TRBV27	TRBJ2-7	TGTGCCAGCAGTTTATTAGGGGGGGGAGTTTACGAGCAGTACTTC	CASSLLGGGVYEQYF
TRBD2	NA	TRBV9	TRBJ2-2	TGTGCCAGCAGCTGGGGGGGAACGAACACCGGGGAGCTGTTTTTT	CASSWGGTNTGELFF
TRBD1	NA	TRBV5-1	TRBJ1-2	TGCGCCAGCAGCTCACAGGGGGCTGATGGCTACACCTTC	CASSSQGADGYTF
TRBD2	NA	TRBV20-1	TRBJ2-3	TGCAGTGCTAGTGCAGGGCTAGCGGGGGGGCAAGATACGCAGTATTTT	CSASAGLAGGQDTQYF
NA	NA	TRBV12-3/TRBV12-4	TRBJ2-1	TGTGCCAGCAGTCAGGGGTGGGATGAGCAGTTCTTC	CASSQGWDEQFF
NA	NA	TRBV2	TRBJ1-2	TGTGCCAGCAGTGATTTGGCGGCAGCCTATGGCTACACCTTC	CASSDLAAAYGYTF
NA	NA	TRBV27	TRBJ1-4	TGTGCCAGCAGTTTATCCGTCAGTCTTTTTTCAACTAATGAAAAACTGTTTTTT	CASSLSVSLFSTNEKLFF
TRBD1	NA	TRBV11-3	TRBJ1-5	TGTGCCAGCACCCGGGACAGGGTTGATCAGGATCAGCCCCAGCATTTT	CASTRDRVDQDQPQHF
TRBD2	NA	TRBV12-5	TRBJ2-2	TGTGCTAGTGGTTTTCGAATCGCCGACCCTGGACTAGCCGCCGGGGAGCTGTTTTTT	CASGFRIADPGLAAGELFF
TRBD1	NA	TRBV27	TRBJ2-5	TGTGCCAGCGCCAGAGGGGGCGAAATGGAGACCCAGTACTTC	CASARGGEMETQYF